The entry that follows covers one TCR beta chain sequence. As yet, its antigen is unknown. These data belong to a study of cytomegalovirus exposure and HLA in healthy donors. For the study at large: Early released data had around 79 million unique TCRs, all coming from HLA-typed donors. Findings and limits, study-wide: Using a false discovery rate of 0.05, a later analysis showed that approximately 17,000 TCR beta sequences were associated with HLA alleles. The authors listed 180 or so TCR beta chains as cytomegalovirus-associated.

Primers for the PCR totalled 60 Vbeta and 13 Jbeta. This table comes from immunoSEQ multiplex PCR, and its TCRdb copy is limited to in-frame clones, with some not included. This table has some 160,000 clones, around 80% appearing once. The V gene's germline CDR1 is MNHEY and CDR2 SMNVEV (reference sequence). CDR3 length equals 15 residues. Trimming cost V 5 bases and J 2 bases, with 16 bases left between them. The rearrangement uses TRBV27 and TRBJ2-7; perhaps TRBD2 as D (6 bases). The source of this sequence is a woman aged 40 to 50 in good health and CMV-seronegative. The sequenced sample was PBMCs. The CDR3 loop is CASSRLATPPYEQYF. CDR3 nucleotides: TGTGCCAGCAGTCGCCTAGCGACCCCCCCCTACGAGCAGTACTTC.